This entry concerns a single T cell receptor beta chain. The assay was immunoSEQ multiplex PCR, and TCRdb's table has in-frame clones only and misses some. This sample carries under 65,000 clones, 92% of them seen once, and the ten largest clones take less than 0.5%. This sample was taken from a study of T cell changes during pregnancy in multiple sclerosis. Trimming shortened V by 5 bases and J by 5 bases, and 6 bases separated the two germline ends. This CDR3 has 11 amino acids. Germline V CDR1 and CDR2: SNHLY, FYNNEI. This sequence was found in a female donor with multiple sclerosis, enrolled in a pregnancy study. This chain links TRBV2 with TRBJ2-5, with D hard to call. Source: CD4+ T cells from peripheral blood mononuclear cells, taken in the third trimester of pregnancy. DNA of the CDR3: TGTGCCAGCAGTTCCCTGGAGACCCAGTACTTC. This encodes CASSSLETQYF. Full variable domain (missing parts from reference TRBV2 and TRBJ2-5): EPEVTQTPSHQVTQMGQEVILRCVPISNHLYFYWYRQILGQKVEFLVSFYNNEISEKSEIFDDQFSVERPDGSNFTLKIRSTKLEDSAMYFCASSSLETQYFGPGTRLLVL.